This T cell receptor beta chain was retrieved from a study of shared clonotypes between healthy human individuals. The study's findings and limits: Blood was the only sampled material, and tissue repertoires likely differ. Genetic and exposure-history diversity was limited by the small donor number. Non-shared clonotypes had lower generation probabilities than those shared by all four donors.

In the naive CD8 group, cells lacked CD45RO and were positively selected for CCR7, so terminally differentiated effector memory CD45RA+ cells were left out. There were no recent acute infections or vaccinations among the donors, who were healthy HIV-negative adults. The table came from immunoSEQ multiplex PCR; TCRdb's copy has only in-frame clones and leaves some out. This repertoire shows hundreds of thousands of clones, roughly 96% found once; its top ten account for roughly 0.1%. As for this clone: Its antigen is undetermined.

V was cut by 6 bases and J by 5 bases, with 11 bases left in between. Germline V CDR1 and CDR2: MDHEN, SYDVKM. The CDR3 has 13 residues. This TCR came from a woman in her 30s in good health. What was sequenced was naive CD8+ T cells sorted from blood. The chain couples TRBV28 to TRBJ1-5; D is perhaps TRBD1 (5 bases). CDR3 protein: CASSPRGDQPQHF. The CDR3 DNA reads as TGTGCCAGCAGCCCTCGGGGGGATCAGCCCCAGCATTTT.